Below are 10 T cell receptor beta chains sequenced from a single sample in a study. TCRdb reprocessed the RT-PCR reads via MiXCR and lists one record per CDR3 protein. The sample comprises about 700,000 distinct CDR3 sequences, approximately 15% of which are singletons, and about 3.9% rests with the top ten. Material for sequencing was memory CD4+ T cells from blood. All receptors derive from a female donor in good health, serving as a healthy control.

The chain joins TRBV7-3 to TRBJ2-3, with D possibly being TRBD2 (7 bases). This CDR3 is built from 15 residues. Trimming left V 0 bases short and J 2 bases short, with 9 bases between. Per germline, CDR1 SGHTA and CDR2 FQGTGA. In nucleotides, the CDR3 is TGTGCCAGCAGCTTAACGGCGGGGGCCACAGATACGCAGTATTTT. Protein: CASSLTAGATDTQYF.

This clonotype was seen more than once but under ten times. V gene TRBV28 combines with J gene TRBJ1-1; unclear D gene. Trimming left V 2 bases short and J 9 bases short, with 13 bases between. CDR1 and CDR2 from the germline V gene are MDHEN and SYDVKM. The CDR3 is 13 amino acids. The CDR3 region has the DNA TGTGCCAGCAGTTTAAAGGCCCCCCGGAAAGCTTTCTTT. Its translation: CASSLKAPRKAFF.

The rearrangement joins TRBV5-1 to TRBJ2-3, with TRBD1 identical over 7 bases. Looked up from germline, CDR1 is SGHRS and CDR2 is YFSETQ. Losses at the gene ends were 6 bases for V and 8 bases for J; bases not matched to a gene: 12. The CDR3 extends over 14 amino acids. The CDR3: CASTSGQSESTQYF. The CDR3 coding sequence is TGCGCCAGCACCTCGGGACAGAGTGAGAGTACGCAGTATTTT.

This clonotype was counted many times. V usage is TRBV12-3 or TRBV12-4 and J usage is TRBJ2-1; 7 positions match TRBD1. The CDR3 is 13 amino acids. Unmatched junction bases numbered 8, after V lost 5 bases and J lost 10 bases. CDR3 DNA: TGTGCCAGCAGTATGACAGGGACCTCGGAGCAGTTCTTC. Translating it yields CASSMTGTSEQFF.

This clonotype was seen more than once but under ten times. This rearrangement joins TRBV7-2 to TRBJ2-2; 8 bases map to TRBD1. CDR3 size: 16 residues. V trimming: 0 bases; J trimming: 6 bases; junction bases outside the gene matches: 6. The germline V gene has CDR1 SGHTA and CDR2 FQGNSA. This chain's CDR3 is CASSLAPGGLSGELFF. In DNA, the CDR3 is TGTGCCAGCAGCTTAGCTCCAGGGGGCTTATCCGGGGAGCTGTTTTTT.

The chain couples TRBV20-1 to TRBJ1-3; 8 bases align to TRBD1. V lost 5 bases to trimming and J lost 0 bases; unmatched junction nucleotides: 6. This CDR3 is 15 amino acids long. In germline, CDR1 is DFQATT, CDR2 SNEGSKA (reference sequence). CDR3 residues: CSARDRSFSGNTIYF. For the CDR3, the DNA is TGCAGTGCTCGGGACAGGAGTTTCTCTGGAAACACCATATATTTT.

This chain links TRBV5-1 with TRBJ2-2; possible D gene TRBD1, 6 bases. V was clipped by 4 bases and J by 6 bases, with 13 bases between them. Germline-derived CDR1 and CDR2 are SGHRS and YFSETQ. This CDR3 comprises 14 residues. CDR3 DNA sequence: TGCGCCAGCAGCATACTACAGGGCTCCGGGGAGCTGTTTTTT. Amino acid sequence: CASSILQGSGELFF.

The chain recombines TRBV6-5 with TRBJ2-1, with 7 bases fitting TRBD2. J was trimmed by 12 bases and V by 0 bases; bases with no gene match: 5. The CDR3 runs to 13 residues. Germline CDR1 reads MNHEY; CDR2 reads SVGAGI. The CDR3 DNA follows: TGTGCCAGCAGTTACTCGAAGAGGGAGGGGCAGTTCTTC. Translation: CASSYSKREGQFF.

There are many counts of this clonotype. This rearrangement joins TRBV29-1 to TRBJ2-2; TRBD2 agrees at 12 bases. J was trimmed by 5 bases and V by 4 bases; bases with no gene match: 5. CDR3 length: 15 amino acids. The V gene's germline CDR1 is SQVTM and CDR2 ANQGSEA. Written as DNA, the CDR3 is TGCAGCGTTGGTGGACTAGCGGGAACAACCGGGGAGCTGTTTTTT. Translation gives CSVGGLAGTTGELFF.

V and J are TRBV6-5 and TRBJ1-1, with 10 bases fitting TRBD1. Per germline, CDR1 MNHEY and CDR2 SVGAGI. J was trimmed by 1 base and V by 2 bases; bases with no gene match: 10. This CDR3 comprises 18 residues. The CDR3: CASSYPAGTGASNTEAFF. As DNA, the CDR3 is TGTGCCAGCAGTTACCCCGCCGGGACAGGGGCGTCGAACACTGAAGCTTTCTTT.